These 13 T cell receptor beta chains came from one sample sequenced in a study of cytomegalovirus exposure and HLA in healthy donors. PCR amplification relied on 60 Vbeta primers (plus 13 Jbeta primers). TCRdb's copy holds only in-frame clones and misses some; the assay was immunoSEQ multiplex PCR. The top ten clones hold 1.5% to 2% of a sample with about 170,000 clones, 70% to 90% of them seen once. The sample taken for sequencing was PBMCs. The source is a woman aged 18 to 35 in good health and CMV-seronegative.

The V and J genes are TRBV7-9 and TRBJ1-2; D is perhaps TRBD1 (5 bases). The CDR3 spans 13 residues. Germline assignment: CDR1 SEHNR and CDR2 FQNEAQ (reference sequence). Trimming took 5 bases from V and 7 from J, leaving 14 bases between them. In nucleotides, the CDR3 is TGTGCCAGCAGCGTGCCCCAGGGTGGTGGCTACACCTTC. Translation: CASSVPQGGGYTF. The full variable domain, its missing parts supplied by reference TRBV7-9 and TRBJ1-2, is DTGVSQNPRHKITKRGQNVTFRCDPISEHNRLYWYRQTLGQGPEFLTYFQNEAQLEKSRLLSDRFSAERPKGSFSTLEIQRTEQGDSAMYLCASSVPQGGGYTFGSGTRLTVV.

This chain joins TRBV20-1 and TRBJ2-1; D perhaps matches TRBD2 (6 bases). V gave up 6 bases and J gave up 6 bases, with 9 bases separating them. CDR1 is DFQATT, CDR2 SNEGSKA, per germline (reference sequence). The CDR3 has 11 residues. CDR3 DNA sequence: TGCAGTGCGAGACTAGTCAATGAGCAGTTCTTC. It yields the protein CSARLVNEQFF.

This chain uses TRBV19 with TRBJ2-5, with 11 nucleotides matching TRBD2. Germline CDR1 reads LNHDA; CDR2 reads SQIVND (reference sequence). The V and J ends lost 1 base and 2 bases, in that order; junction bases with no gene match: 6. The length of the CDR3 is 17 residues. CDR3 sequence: CASSIGLLAGVQETQYF. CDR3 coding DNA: TGTGCCAGTAGTATAGGCCTACTAGCGGGGGTACAAGAGACCCAGTACTTC.

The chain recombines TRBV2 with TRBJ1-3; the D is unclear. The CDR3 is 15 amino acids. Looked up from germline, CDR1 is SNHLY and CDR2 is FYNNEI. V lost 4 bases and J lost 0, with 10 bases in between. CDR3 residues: CASSVTGSSGNTIYF. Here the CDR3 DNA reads TGTGCCAGCAGTGTCACTGGGAGCTCTGGAAACACCATATATTTT.

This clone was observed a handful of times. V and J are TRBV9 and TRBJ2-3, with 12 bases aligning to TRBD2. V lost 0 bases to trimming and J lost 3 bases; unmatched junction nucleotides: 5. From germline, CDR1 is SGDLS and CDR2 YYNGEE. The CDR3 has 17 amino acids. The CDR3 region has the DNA TGTGCCAGCAGCGTAGCCTCTACTAGCGGGGGGACAGATACGCAGTATTTT. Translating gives CASSVASTSGGTDTQYF.

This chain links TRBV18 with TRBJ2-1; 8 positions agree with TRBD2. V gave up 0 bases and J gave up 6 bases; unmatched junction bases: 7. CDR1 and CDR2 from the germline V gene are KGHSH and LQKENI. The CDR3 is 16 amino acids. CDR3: CASSPPMRTSTNEQFF. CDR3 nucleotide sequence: TGTGCCAGCTCACCACCGATGAGGACTAGCACCAATGAGCAGTTCTTC.

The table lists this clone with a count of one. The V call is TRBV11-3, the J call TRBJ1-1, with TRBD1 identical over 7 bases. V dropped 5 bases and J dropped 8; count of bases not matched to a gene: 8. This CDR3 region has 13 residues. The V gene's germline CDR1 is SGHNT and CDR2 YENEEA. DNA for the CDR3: TGTGCCAGCAGCAAGATACAGGGGACGGAAGCTTTCTTT. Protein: CASSKIQGTEAFF.

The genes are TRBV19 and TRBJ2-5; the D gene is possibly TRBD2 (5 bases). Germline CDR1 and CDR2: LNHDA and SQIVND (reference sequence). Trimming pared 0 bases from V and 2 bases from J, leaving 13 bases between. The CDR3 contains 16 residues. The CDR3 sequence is CASSIDSVRGQETQYF. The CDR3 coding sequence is TGTGCCAGTAGTATAGATTCGGTCAGAGGGCAAGAGACCCAGTACTTC.

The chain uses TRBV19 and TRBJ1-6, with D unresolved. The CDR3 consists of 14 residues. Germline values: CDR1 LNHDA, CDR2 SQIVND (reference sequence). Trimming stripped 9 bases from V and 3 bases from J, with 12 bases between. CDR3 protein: CASTPRNYNSPLHF. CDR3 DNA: TGTGCCAGCACTCCCAGGAACTATAATTCACCCCTCCACTTT. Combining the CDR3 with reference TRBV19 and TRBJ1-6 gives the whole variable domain DGGITQSPKYLFRKEGQNVTLSCEQNLNHDAMYWYRQDPGQGLRLIYYSQIVNDFQKGDIAEGYSVSREKKESFPLTVTSAQKNPTAFYLCASTPRNYNSPLHFGNGTRLTVT.

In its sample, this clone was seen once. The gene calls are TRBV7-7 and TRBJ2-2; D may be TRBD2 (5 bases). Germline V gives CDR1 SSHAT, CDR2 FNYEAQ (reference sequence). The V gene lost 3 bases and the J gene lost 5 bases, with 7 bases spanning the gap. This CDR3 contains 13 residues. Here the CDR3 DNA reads TGTGCCAGCAGCTTCGGGGAGACCGGGGAGCTGTTTTTT. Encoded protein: CASSFGETGELFF.

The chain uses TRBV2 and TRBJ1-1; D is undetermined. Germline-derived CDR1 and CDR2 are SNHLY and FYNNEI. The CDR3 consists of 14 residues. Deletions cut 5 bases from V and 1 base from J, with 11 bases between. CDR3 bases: TGTGCCAGCAGTACCCAGACAAGGAACACTGAAGCTTTCTTT. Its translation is CASSTQTRNTEAFF.

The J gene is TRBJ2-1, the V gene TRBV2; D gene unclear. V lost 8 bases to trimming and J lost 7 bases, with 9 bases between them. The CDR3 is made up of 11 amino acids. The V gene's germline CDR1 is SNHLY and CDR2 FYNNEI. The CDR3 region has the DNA TGTGCCAGCCGAACAGTGAATGAGCAGTTCTTC. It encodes CASRTVNEQFF.

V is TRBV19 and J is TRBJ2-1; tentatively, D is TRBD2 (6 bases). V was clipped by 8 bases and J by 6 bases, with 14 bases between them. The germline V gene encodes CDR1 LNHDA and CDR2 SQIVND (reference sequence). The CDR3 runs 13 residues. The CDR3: CASGGVGFNEQFF. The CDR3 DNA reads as TGTGCCAGTGGAGGGGTGGGGTTCAATGAGCAGTTCTTC. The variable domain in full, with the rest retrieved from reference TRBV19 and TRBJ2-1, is DGGITQSPKYLFRKEGQNVTLSCEQNLNHDAMYWYRQDPGQGLRLIYYSQIVNDFQKGDIAEGYSVSREKKESFPLTVTSAQKNPTAFYLCASGGVGFNEQFFGPGTRLTVL.